Shown below are 17 T cell receptor beta chains from a single sample sequenced in a study (dated by TCRdb to between 2015 and 2016). Library prep was done by RT-PCR. Sequencing took place on an Illumina MiSeq. TCRdb redid the processing of the public reads, applying fastp at Q25 and MiXCR, and retained in-frame beta chains. Every distinct CDR3 protein forms one entry, paired with its most common genes and DNA. The table for this sample lists about 700,000 distinct CDR3 sequences; 12% to 15% of them were counted only once. The top ten clones comprise 3.6% of the sample. The specimen sequenced was memory CD4+ T cells from blood. The receptors come from a female donor in good health, serving as a healthy control.

The chain recombines TRBV7-8 with TRBJ2-7, with D possibly matching TRBD1 (6 bases). CDR3 length: 16 residues. Trimming removed 3 bases at V and 2 bases at J, with 17 bases between. Per the germline V gene, CDR1 is SGHVS and CDR2 is FQNEAQ. DNA for the CDR3: TGTGCCAGCAGCTTTTCAATCTCGGCAGGGGCCTACGAGCAGTACTTC. Residues: CASSFSISAGAYEQYF.

The V and J genes are TRBV24-1 and TRBJ1-5; D perhaps matches TRBD1 (5 bases). Between the trimmed V and J ends, which lost 9 bases and 3 bases, there was a span of 11 bases. Germline V CDR1 and CDR2: KGHDR, SFDVKD. The CDR3 is 13 amino acids. DNA for the CDR3: TGTGCCACCGGGGAGGGGAACAATCAGCCCCAGCATTTT. This translates into CATGEGNNQPQHF.

In its sample, this clonotype was seen a few times. The chain links TRBV29-1 to TRBJ1-1; a weak D match, TRBD1 (6 bases). The germline V gene encodes CDR1 SQVTM and CDR2 ANQGSEA. V lost 2 bases, J lost 8 bases, and 15 bases lay in between. The CDR3 length is 13 residues. The CDR3 nucleotides are TGCAGCGTTGAACGTGAGCAGGGGCTCGAAGCTTTCTTT. Its translation is CSVEREQGLEAFF. The full variable domain, its missing parts supplied by reference TRBV29-1 and TRBJ1-1, is SAVISQKPSRDICQRGTSLTIQCQVDSQVTMMFWYRQQPGQSLTLIATANQGSEATYESGFVIDKFPISRPNLTFSTLTVSNMSPEDSSIYLCSVEREQGLEAFFGQGTRLTVV.

This clonotype was detected only a few times. CDR3 nucleotide sequence: TGCGCCAGCAGCGTCGGGAGGCCCGTCTCTAGCACAGATACGCAGTATTTT. Translated: CASSVGRPVSSTDTQYF. The rearrangement uses TRBV5-1 and TRBJ2-3; 7 bases line up with TRBD2. The CDR3 consists of 17 residues. Unmatched junction bases numbered 11, after V lost 4 bases and J lost 0 bases. Germline assignment: CDR1 SGHRS and CDR2 YFSETQ.

This clonotype was detected ten times or more. The chain links TRBV5-6 to TRBJ2-1; D is undetermined. The germline CDR1 and CDR2 sequences are SGHDT and YYEEEE. The CDR3 totals 18 residues. V gave up 3 bases and J gave up 8 bases, with 27 bases separating them. The CDR3: CASSSTKRPRSAHDEQFF. The CDR3 DNA sequence: TGTGCCAGCAGCTCAACTAAACGCCCCCGATCGGCACACGATGAGCAGTTCTTC. The complete variable domain, with remaining parts taken from reference TRBV5-6 and TRBJ2-1, reads DAGVTQSPTHLIKTRGQQVTLRCSPKSGHDTVSWYQQALGQGPQFIFQYYEEEERQRGNFPDRFSGHQFPNYSSELNVNALLLGDSALYLCASSSTKRPRSAHDEQFFGPGTRLTVL.

J is TRBJ1-5 and V is TRBV6-5; D is uncertain. Germline V gene lookup returns CDR1 MNHEY and CDR2 SVGAGI. CDR3 size: 13 residues. Between the trimmed V and J ends, which lost 6 bases and 5 bases, there was a span of 11 bases. The CDR3 here is CASRLKSYQPQHF. In DNA form, the CDR3 reads TGTGCCAGCAGACTAAAATCCTATCAGCCCCAGCATTTT.

The chain has TRBV28 and TRBJ2-7; 9 bases are shared with TRBD2. Germline V gene lookup returns CDR1 MDHEN and CDR2 SYDVKM. Trimming took 6 bases from V and 0 from J; bases not matched to a gene: 3. The CDR3 is 14 amino acids. CDR3 nucleotides: TGTGCCAGCAGACCTAGCGGGGACTCCTACGAGCAGTACTTC. Its protein product is CASRPSGDSYEQYF.

This clonotype was seen a few times. The chain links TRBV9 to TRBJ2-2; D might be TRBD1 or TRBD2, each matching 5 bases. The CDR3 runs to 14 residues. CDR1 is SGDLS and CDR2 is YYNGEE in the germline V gene. The V gene lost 1 base and the J gene lost 6 bases, with 10 bases spanning the gap. The DNA for the CDR3 is TGTGCCAGCAGCGTATGGGGGATGTCCGGGGAGCTGTTTTTT. Translated: CASSVWGMSGELFF.

The sample holds a few counts of this clonotype. J is TRBJ2-5 and V is TRBV29-1; possible D gene TRBD2, 6 bases. The germline CDR1 and CDR2 sequences are SQVTM and ANQGSEA. V was clipped by 4 bases and J by 1 base, with 10 bases between them. The CDR3 has 13 amino acids. The CDR3 spells CSVARDFQETQYF. The CDR3 bases are TGCAGCGTTGCCCGGGACTTCCAAGAGACCCAGTACTTC.

The table lists this clonotype with many counts. The chain recombines TRBV20-1 with TRBJ1-1; 7 nucleotides match TRBD1. This CDR3 region has 14 residues. The germline CDR1 and CDR2 sequences are DFQATT and SNEGSKA (reference sequence). The junction had 6 bases not matched to a gene; V was cut back by 5 bases and J by 0 bases. The CDR3 region is CSARPGTVNTEAFF. DNA of the CDR3: TGCAGTGCTCGTCCCGGGACAGTGAACACTGAAGCTTTCTTT.

In its sample, this clonotype was seen many times. The genes are TRBV5-1 and TRBJ2-1; 9 nucleotides align to TRBD1. The CDR3 contains 14 residues. Looked up from germline, CDR1 is SGHRS and CDR2 is YFSETQ. The junction had 6 bases not matched to a gene; V was cut back by 2 bases and J by 9 bases. The chain's CDR3 is CASSFTGTGTEQFF. CDR3 nucleotides: TGCGCCAGCAGCTTCACCGGGACAGGGACTGAGCAGTTCTTC. The full variable domain, with the rest looked up from reference TRBV5-1 and TRBJ2-1, is KAGVTQTPRYLIKTRGQQVTLSCSPISGHRSVSWYQQTPGQGLQFLFEYFSETQRNKGNFPGRFSGRQFSNSRSEMNVSTLELGDSALYLCASSFTGTGTEQFFGPGTRLTVL.

The table lists this clonotype with a few counts. The chain carries TRBV19 and TRBJ1-5; possible D gene TRBD1, 6 bases. This CDR3 is 15 amino acids long. Germline-derived CDR1 and CDR2 are LNHDA and SQIVND (reference sequence). V shed 5 bases and J shed 5 bases, with 16 bases lying between them. Here the CDR3 reads CASSSQVGGYQPQHF. The CDR3 DNA is TGTGCCAGTAGTTCCCAGGTCGGGGGCTATCAGCCCCAGCATTTT.

This chain links TRBV3-1 with TRBJ1-6, with D unresolved. This CDR3 has 17 amino acids. V was pared by 4 bases and J by 3 bases, with 16 bases between. Germline CDR1 and CDR2: LGHDT and YNNKEL (reference sequence). The CDR3 spells CASSPGIVGIYNSPLHF. The CDR3 DNA follows: TGTGCCAGCAGCCCGGGTATAGTCGGGATCTATAATTCACCCCTCCACTTT.

In this sample, this clonotype turned up a few times. J is TRBJ2-7 and V is TRBV7-8; tentatively, D is TRBD2 (6 bases). This CDR3 has 15 amino acids. Trimming left V 5 bases short and J 2 bases short, with 16 bases between. Germline V gene sequence: CDR1 SGHVS, CDR2 FQNEAQ. CDR3 DNA: TGTGCCAGCAGCCGGCCCACGGGACTTCCCTACGAGCAGTACTTC. It translates to CASSRPTGLPYEQYF.

This clonotype was recorded at least ten times. The chain links TRBV28 to TRBJ2-6; 9 bases agree with TRBD1. J was trimmed by 4 bases and V by 6 bases; bases with no gene match: 10. From germline, CDR1 is MDHEN and CDR2 SYDVKM. The CDR3 runs 17 residues. The CDR3 region is CASRSGTGMSGANVLTF. The DNA for the CDR3 is TGTGCCAGCAGATCAGGGACAGGGATGAGCGGGGCCAACGTCCTGACTTTC. Filled out from reference TRBV28 and TRBJ2-6, the complete variable domain reads DVKVTQSSRYLVKRTGEKVFLECVQDMDHENMFWYRQDPGLGLRLIYFSYDVKMKEKGDIPEGYSVSREKKERFSLILESASTNQTSMYLCASRSGTGMSGANVLTFGAGSRLTVL.

The CDR3, as DNA: TGTGCCAGCAGTCCGGGACAGGTCCAGAGGGAGTACTTC. Translated, it gives CASSPGQVQREYF. The chain links TRBV6-5 to TRBJ2-7, with TRBD1 matching over 8 bases. CDR1 is MNHEY and CDR2 is SVGAGI in the germline V gene. V trimming: 5 bases; J trimming: 11 bases; junction bases outside the gene matches: 11. This CDR3 region has 13 residues.

This chain joins TRBV20-1 and TRBJ2-5; no reliable D call. The CDR3 spans 13 residues. CDR1 is DFQATT and CDR2 is SNEGSKA in the germline V gene (reference sequence). V was trimmed by 2 bases and J by 4 bases, leaving 11 bases between them. The CDR3 nucleotides are TGCAGTGCTAGACGGACGCCGGGAGAGACCCAGTACTTC. As protein: CSARRTPGETQYF.